This T cell receptor (beta chain) was sequenced in a study of PD-L1 blockade in urothelial cancer. Stated time point: pretreatment peripheral blood. Assay used: immunoSEQ multiplex PCR; TCRdb lists only in-frame clones, some missing. In the table there are 30,000 to 50,000 clones, 91% of which are singletons. V was clipped by 4 bases and J by 8 bases; unmatched bases: 12. Germline V lookup: CDR1 LNHDA, CDR2 SQIVND (reference sequence). This CDR3 is built from 16 residues. Sample: PBMCs, taken around atezolizumab (anti-PD-L1) treatment. The V call is TRBV19, the J call TRBJ2-1, with 9 bases matching TRBD1. The clonotype comes from a woman aged 55-75 years with urothelial cancer. CDR3: CASSKGQGRSVYEQFF. CDR3 bases: TGTGCCAGTAGTAAAGGACAGGGGAGGAGTGTCTATGAGCAGTTCTTC. The whole variable domain, remainder taken from reference TRBV19 and TRBJ2-1, is DGGITQSPKYLFRKEGQNVTLSCEQNLNHDAMYWYRQDPGQGLRLIYYSQIVNDFQKGDIAEGYSVSREKKESFPLTVTSAQKNPTAFYLCASSKGQGRSVYEQFFGPGTRLTVL.